Listed below are T cell receptor beta chains from one sample, sequenced in a study of T cell responses to AZD1222 COVID-19 vaccine. Generated by immunoSEQ multiplex PCR, the TCRdb table keeps only in-frame clones and is missing some. The table lists about 130,000 clones, roughly 88% of them singletons. Sequences were derived from peripheral blood, sampled on day 0 of MenACWY control vaccination. Receptors were obtained from an adult in good health. Both conserved end residues are part of each CDR3. The D gene is left open where the match is weak. Clone size is not always given. Where it is, it says once, few, many or a class for expanded clones.

D | J | size | V | DNA | CDR3
- | TRBJ1-1 | - | TRBV4-1 | TGCGCCAGCAGCCAACCGGACAGTCCCCCCACTGAAGCTTTCTTT | CASSQPDSPPTEAFF
- | TRBJ2-1 | once | TRBV11-2 | TGTGCCAGCAGCCCCCACTCGGGATCCTACAATGAGCAGTTCTTC | CASSPHSGSYNEQFF
- | TRBJ2-5 | - | TRBV18 | TGTGCCAGCTCACCACCGGCAGGGATAGGAGAGACCCAGTACTTC | CASSPPAGIGETQYF
TRBD1 | TRBJ2-1 | - | TRBV5-5 | TGTGCCAGCAGCTCGGAGGGGACAGGGGGCCAGTTCTTC | CASSSEGTGGQFF
- | TRBJ2-1 | - | TRBV4-2 | TGTGCCAGCAGCCCTCCTCGGGAGCTGAGGTTAAATGAGCAGTTCTTC | CASSPPRELRLNEQFF
- | TRBJ1-4 | - | TRBV11-2 | TGTGCCAGCAGCTTAGTGGGGGACGGGTATGAAAAACTGTTTTTT | CASSLVGDGYEKLFF
- | TRBJ1-1 | once | TRBV11-1 | TGTGCCAGCAGCTTAGACAGATTGAACACTGAAGCTTTCTTT | CASSLDRLNTEAFF
TRBD1 | TRBJ2-3 | - | TRBV24-1 | TGTGCCACCGCGGACAGGGGTTATTCAGATACGCAGTATTTT | CATADRGYSDTQYF
TRBD1 | TRBJ2-1 | - | TRBV29-1 | TGCAGCGCCCTGACAGGGTTAGCCTACAATGAGCAGTTCTTC | CSALTGLAYNEQFF
- | TRBJ1-1 | once | TRBV7-6 | TGTGCCAGCAGCTCCTTGAGACAGACGTCCATGAACACTGAAGCTTTCTTT | CASSSLRQTSMNTEAFF
TRBD1 | TRBJ1-6 | once | TRBV6-5 | TGTGCCAGCAGGCCGGACAGGGGTTATTCACCCCTCCACTTT | CASRPDRGYSPLHF
- | TRBJ1-2 | - | TRBV28 | TGTGCCAGCACTGCCGGTGGGGGAGGGAACTATGGCTACACCTTC | CASTAGGGGNYGYTF
TRBD1 | TRBJ1-1 | - | TRBV7-6 | TGTGCCAGCAGCTCGGGACAGGGCAGAGGAGCTTTCTTT | CASSSGQGRGAFF
- | TRBJ1-5 | - | TRBV19 | TGTGCCAGTAGTATAGGAACAACAGGGCGGGCCCAGCATTTT | CASSIGTTGRAQHF
TRBD2 | TRBJ2-2 | - | TRBV15 | TGTGCCACCAGCAGAGATCTTGCTAGCGGGGATTCCGGGGAGCTGTTTTTT | CATSRDLASGDSGELFF
TRBD1 | TRBJ2-1 | few | TRBV6-1 | TGTGCCAGCAGTGAAGCAATCACAGGGGTCCATGAGCAGTTCTTC | CASSEAITGVHEQFF
- | TRBJ2-5 | once | TRBV28 | TGTGCCAGCAACGAAATAAGGGGAATGGAGACCCAGTACTTC | CASNEIRGMETQYF
TRBD2 | TRBJ2-1 | - | TRBV29-1 | TGCAGCGTTGAGGGACTAGCGGGATCTGAGCAGTTCTTC | CSVEGLAGSEQFF
- | TRBJ2-7 | - | TRBV27 | TGTGCCAGCAGTTACAGGGGAGGCTACGAGCAGTACTTC | CASSYRGGYEQYF
TRBD1 | TRBJ1-5 | - | TRBV28 | TGTGCCAGCAGTTTATTGGGGACAGGCGCTCAGCCCCAGCATTTT | CASSLLGTGAQPQHF
- | TRBJ2-7 | once | TRBV11-2 | TGTGCCAGCAGCTCCCGCCCAGGCCACGAGCAGTACTTC | CASSSRPGHEQYF
- | TRBJ2-3 | - | TRBV7-3 | TGTGCCAGCAGCTCACGGGACAACACAGATACGCAGTATTTT | CASSSRDNTDTQYF
- | TRBJ2-3 | - | TRBV28 | TGTGCCAGCGGGGCTCCACGGTATTTT | CASGAPRYF
- | TRBJ1-1 | - | TRBV19 | TGTGCCAGTAGTACCCCTCTTGGCTTTGAAGCTTTCTTT | CASSTPLGFEAFF